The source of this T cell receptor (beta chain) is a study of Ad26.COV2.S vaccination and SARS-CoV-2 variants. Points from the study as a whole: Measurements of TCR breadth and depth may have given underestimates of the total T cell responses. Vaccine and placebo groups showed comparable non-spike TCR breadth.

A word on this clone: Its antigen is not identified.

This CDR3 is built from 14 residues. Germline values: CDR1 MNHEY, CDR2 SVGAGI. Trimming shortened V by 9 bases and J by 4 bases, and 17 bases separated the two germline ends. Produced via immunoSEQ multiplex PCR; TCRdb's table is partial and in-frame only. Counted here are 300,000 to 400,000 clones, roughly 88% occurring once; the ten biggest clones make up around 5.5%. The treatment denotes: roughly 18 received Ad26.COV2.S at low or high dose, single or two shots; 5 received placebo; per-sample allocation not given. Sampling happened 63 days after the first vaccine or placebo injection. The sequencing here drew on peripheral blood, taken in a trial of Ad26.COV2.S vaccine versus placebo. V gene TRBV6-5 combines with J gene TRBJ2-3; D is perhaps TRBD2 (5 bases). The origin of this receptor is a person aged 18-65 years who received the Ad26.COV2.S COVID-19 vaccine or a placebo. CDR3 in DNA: TGTGCCAGTTCGAGGGAATTTAGCGCAGATACGCAGTATTTT. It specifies CASSREFSADTQYF.